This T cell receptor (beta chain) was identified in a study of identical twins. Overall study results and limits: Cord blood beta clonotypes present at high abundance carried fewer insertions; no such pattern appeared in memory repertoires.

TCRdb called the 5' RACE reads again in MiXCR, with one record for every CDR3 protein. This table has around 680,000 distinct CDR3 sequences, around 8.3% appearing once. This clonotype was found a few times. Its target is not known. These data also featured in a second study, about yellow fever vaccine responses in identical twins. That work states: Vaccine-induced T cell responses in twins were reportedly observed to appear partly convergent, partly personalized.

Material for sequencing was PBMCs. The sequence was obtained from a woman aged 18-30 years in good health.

DNA of the CDR3: TGTGCCAGCAGGAGAGTGGGGGCTAGCGGGAAACGGAGCTCCTACAATGAGCAGTTCTTC. Protein: CASRRVGASGKRSSYNEQFF. The chain uses TRBV11-2 and TRBJ2-1; 9 bases fit TRBD2. Germline trimming cut 6 bases from V and 0 bases from J; bases unmatched to any gene: 18. The CDR3 loop spans 20 amino acids. Per the germline V gene, CDR1 is SGHAT and CDR2 is FQNNGV.